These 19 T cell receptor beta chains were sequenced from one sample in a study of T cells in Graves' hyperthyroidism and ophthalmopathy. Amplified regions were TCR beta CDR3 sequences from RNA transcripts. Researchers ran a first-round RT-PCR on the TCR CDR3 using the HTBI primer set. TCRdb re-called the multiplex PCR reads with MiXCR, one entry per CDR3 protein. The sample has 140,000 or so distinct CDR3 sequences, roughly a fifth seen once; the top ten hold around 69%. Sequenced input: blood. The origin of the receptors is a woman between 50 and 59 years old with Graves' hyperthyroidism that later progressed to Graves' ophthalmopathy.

CDR3 loop: CASSLRDYQETQYF. CDR3 DNA: TGTGCCAGCAGCCTCCGAGATTACCAAGAGACCCAGTACTTC. The V call is TRBV3-1, the J call TRBJ2-5; D not certain. Per germline, CDR1 LGHDT and CDR2 YNNKEL (reference sequence). The CDR3 has 14 amino acids. Trimming took 4 bases from V and 0 from J, leaving 9 bases between them.

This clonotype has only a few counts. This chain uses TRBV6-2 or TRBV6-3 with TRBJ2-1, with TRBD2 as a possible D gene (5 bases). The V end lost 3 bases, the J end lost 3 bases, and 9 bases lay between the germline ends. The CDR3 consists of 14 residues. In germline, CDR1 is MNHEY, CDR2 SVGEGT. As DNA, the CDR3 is TGTGCCAGCAGTTATGGGAGAAACTACAATGAGCAGTTCTTC. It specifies CASSYGRNYNEQFF.

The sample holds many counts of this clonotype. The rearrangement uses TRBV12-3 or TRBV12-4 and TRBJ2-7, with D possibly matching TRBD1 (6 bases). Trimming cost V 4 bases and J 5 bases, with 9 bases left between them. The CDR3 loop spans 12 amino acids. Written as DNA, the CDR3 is TGTGCCAGCAGTTACCAGGGGAACGAGCAGTACTTC. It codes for CASSYQGNEQYF.

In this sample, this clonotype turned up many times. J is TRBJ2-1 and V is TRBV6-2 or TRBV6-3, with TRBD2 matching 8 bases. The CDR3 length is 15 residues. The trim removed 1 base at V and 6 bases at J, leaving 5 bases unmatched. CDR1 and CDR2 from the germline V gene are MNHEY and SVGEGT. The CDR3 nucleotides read TGTGCCAGCAGTTACTTAGCGGGGCTGGGCAATGAGCAGTTCTTC. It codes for CASSYLAGLGNEQFF.

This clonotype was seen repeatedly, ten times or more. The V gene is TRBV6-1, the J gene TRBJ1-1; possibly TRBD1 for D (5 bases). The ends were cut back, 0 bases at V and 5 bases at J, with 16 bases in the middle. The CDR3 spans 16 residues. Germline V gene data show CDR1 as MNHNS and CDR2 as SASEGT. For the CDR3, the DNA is TGTGCCAGCAGTGAAGCGAGACGGGGCGCGAAGACTGAAGCTTTCTTT. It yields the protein CASSEARRGAKTEAFF.

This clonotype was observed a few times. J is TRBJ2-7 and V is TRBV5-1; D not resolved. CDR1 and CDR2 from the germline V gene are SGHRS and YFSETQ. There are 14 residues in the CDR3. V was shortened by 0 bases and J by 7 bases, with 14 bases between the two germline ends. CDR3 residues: CASSLGQSMSEQYF. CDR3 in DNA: TGCGCCAGCAGCTTGGGGCAGAGCATGAGTGAGCAGTACTTC.

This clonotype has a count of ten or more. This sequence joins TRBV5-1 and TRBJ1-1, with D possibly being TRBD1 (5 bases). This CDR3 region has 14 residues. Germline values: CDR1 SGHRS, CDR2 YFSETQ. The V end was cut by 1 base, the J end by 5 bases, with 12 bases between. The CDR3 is CASSLFAGGTEAFF. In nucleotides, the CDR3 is TGCGCCAGCAGCTTGTTTGCCGGGGGGACTGAAGCTTTCTTT.

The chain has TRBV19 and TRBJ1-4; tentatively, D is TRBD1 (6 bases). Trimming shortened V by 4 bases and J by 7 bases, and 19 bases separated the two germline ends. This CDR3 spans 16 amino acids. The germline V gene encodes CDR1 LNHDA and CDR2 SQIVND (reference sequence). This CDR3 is CASSTSLRGRGEKLFF. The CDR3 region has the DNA TGTGCCAGTAGTACCTCACTTAGGGGGAGAGGTGAAAAACTGTTTTTT.

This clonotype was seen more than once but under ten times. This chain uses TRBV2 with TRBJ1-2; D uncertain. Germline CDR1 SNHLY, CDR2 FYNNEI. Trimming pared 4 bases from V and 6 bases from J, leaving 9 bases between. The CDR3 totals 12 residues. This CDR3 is CASSVGRDGYTF. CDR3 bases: TGTGCCAGCAGTGTGGGAAGGGATGGCTACACCTTC.

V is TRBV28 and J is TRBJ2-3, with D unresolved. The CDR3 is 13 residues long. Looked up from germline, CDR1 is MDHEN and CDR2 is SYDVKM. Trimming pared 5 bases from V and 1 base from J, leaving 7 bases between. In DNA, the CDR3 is TGTGCCAGCAGTACCTCCGGCACAGATACGCAGTATTTT. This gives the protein CASSTSGTDTQYF.

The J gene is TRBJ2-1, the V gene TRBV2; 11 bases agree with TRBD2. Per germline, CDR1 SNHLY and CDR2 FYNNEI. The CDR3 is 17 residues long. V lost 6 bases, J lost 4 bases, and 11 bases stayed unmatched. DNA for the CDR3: TGTGCCAGCAGCCAACAGGGGACTAGCGGACCTTACAATGAGCAGTTCTTC. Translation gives CASSQQGTSGPYNEQFF.

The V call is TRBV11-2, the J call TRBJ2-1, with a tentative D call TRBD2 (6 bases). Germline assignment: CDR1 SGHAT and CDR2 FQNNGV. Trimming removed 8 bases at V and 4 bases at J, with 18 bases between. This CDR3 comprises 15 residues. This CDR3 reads CASVKGGGLYNEQFF. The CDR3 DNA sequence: TGTGCCAGCGTGAAGGGTGGCGGACTATACAATGAGCAGTTCTTC.

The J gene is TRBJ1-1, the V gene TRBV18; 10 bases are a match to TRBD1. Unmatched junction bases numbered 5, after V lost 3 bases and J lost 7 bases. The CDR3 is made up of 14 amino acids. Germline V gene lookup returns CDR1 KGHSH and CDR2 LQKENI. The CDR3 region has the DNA TGTGCCAGCTCACCGGGACAGGGGTTCTTTGAAGCTTTCTTT. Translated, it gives CASSPGQGFFEAFF.

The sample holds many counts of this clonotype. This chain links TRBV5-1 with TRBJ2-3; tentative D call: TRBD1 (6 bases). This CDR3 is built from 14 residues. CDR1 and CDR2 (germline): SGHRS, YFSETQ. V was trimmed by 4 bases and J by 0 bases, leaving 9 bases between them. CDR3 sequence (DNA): TGCGCCAGCAGCCCGGACAGTAGCACAGATACGCAGTATTTT. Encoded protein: CASSPDSSTDTQYF.

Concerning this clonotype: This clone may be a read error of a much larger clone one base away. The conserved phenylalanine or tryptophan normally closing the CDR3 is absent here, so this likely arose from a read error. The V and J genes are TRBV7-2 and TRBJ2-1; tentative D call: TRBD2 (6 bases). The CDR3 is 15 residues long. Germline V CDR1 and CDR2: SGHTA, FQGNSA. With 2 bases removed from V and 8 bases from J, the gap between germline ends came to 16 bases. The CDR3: CASSLTSGGVDEQFL. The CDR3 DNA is TGTGCCAGCAGCTTAACCAGCGGCGGGGTGGATGAGCAGTTCCTC.

The CDR3 protein is CASSLGPGQGFGNTIYF. The DNA of the CDR3 is TGTGCCAGCAGCTTAGGTCCGGGACAGGGGTTCGGAAACACCATATATTTT. The V call is TRBV13, the J call TRBJ1-3; TRBD1 matches at 10 bases. V lost 0 bases to trimming and J lost 4 bases; unmatched junction nucleotides: 6. Germline values: CDR1 PRHDT, CDR2 FYEKMQ (reference sequence). CDR3 length equals 17 residues.

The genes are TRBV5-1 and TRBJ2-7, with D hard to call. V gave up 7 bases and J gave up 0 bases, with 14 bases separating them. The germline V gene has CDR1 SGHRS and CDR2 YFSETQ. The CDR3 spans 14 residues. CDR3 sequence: CASVETPSSYEQYF. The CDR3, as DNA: TGCGCCAGCGTTGAAACCCCCTCCTCCTACGAGCAGTACTTC.

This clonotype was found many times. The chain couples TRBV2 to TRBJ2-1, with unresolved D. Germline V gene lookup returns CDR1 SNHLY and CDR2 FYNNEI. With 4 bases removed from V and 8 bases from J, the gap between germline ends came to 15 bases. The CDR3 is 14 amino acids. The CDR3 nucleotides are TGTGCCAGCAGTGCTGAATTGTACGGCTATGAGCAGTTCTTC. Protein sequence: CASSAELYGYEQFF.

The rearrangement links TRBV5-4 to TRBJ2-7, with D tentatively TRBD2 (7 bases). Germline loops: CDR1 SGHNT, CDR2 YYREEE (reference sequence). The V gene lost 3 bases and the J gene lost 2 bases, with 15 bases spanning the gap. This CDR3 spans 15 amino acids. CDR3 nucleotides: TGTGCCAGCAGCTGGGGGCGGGAGAACACCTACGAGCAGTACTTC. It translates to CASSWGRENTYEQYF.